The rows below give T cell receptor beta chains drawn from one sample of a study of T cell repertoires in cytomegalovirus infection. TCRdb independently ran MiXCR on the reads; one entry per CDR3 protein. Of hundreds of thousands of distinct CDR3 sequences in the sample, under 55% are singletons; the top ten hold 35% to 50%. These receptors have no identified antigens. This specimen consisted of cultured PBMCs, obtained from culture after CMV antigen stimulation. The receptor set was obtained from a human donor in good health (CMV status not recorded). Some clones in this sample may be carry-over from other donors' samples. Each CDR3 is given with its conserved first and last residue. The D gene is left open where the match is weak. Rows may omit the clone size; those that give it use once, few, many or a size class.

>-|TRBJ2-6|TRBV7-8|-
CASSYSRHVGANVLTF
TGTGCCAGCAGCTACTCCCGGCATGTGGGGGCCAACGTCCTGACTTTC
>few|TRBJ1-1|TRBV7-6|TRBD1
CASGRGPNTEAFF
TGTGCCAGCGGGAGGGGGCCGAACACTGAAGCTTTCTTT
>-|TRBJ2-3|TRBV12-3/TRBV12-4|TRBD2
CASSLFGGADTQYF
TGTGCCAGCAGTTTGTTCGGGGGGGCAGATACGCAGTATTTT
>-|TRBJ2-7|TRBV19|-
CASSIVGGATREQYF
TGTGCCAGTAGTATAGTGGGCGGGGCAACGAGGGAGCAGTACTTC
>few|TRBJ2-5|TRBV7-2|TRBD2
CATKIAGQTQYF
TGTGCCACCAAGATAGCGGGGCAGACCCAGTACTTC
>many|TRBJ1-1|TRBV7-2|-
CASSFQGPLSAFF
TGTGCCAGCAGCTTCCAGGGGCCCCTTTCTGCTTTCTTT
>-|TRBJ2-3|TRBV7-6|TRBD1
CASSSTGVKDTQYF
TGTGCCAGCAGCTCGACAGGGGTTAAAGATACGCAGTATTTT
>-|TRBJ2-2|TRBV6-1|-
CASSYWFPRQRTGELFF
TGTGCCAGCAGTTATTGGTTTCCGAGACAGCGAACCGGGGAGCTGTTTTTT
>few|TRBJ2-2|TRBV7-2|TRBD1
CASSLTQGAGELFF
TGTGCCAGCAGCCTTACCCAGGGGGCCGGGGAGCTGTTTTTT
>-|TRBJ2-3|TRBV20-1|-
CSASTTNTQYF
TGCAGTGCTAGCACTACCAATACGCAGTATTTT
>-|TRBJ2-7|TRBV7-2|-
CASSSRVGSSYEQYF
TGTGCCAGCAGCTCCCGGGTGGGGAGCTCCTACGAGCAGTACTTC
>few|TRBJ1-1|TRBV12-3/TRBV12-4|-
CASIPWTANTEAFF
TGTGCCAGCATCCCGTGGACGGCGAACACTGAAGCTTTCTTT
>-|TRBJ2-1|TRBV29-1|TRBD2
CSVVQPGLAGGNEQFF
TGCAGCGTTGTGCAACCGGGACTAGCGGGAGGAAATGAGCAGTTCTTC
>few|TRBJ2-3|TRBV7-2|-
CATYRVWSPRRTQYF
TGTGCCACCTACAGGGTTTGGAGTCCCCGGCGGACGCAGTATTTT
>-|TRBJ1-4|TRBV24-1|-
CATTQGGEKLFF
TGTGCCACCACGCAGGGAGGAGAAAAACTGTTTTTT
>-|TRBJ2-7|TRBV7-4|-
CASSTRWDPSYEQYF
TGTGCCAGCAGCACCCGGTGGGACCCTTCCTACGAGCAGTACTTC
>many|TRBJ1-5|TRBV7-2|TRBD1
CASSFTGASNQPQHF
TGTGCCAGCAGCTTCACAGGGGCGAGCAATCAGCCCCAGCATTTT
>-|TRBJ1-2|TRBV19|TRBD1
CASSPGQPDPFYGYTF
TGTGCCAGTAGTCCGGGACAGCCCGATCCGTTCTATGGCTACACCTTC
>few|TRBJ2-3|TRBV20-1|TRBD2
CSAKRAGEPTDTQYF
TGCAGTGCTAAGCGAGCGGGGGAGCCCACAGATACGCAGTATTTT
>-|TRBJ2-6|TRBV6-1|-
CASRVDRFHLSGANVLTF
TGTGCCAGCCGCGTCGACCGATTCCACCTCTCTGGGGCCAACGTCCTGACTTTC
>few|TRBJ2-1|TRBV7-9|-
CASSLDALRGEQFF
TGTGCCAGCAGCTTAGACGCTTTGCGGGGTGAGCAGTTCTTC
>-|TRBJ1-1|TRBV25-1|-
CASSDSREAFF
TGTGCCAGCTCTGACAGTCGTGAAGCTTTCTTT
>-|TRBJ2-7|TRBV15|TRBD1
CATGQESSYEQYF
TGTGCCACCGGACAGGAGAGCTCCTACGAGCAGTACTTC
>-|TRBJ1-5|TRBV19|-
CASRADKPGQSRAYSNQPQHF
TGTGCCAGTAGAGCGGACAAACCGGGACAATCGAGGGCCTATAGCAATCAGCCCCAGCATTTT